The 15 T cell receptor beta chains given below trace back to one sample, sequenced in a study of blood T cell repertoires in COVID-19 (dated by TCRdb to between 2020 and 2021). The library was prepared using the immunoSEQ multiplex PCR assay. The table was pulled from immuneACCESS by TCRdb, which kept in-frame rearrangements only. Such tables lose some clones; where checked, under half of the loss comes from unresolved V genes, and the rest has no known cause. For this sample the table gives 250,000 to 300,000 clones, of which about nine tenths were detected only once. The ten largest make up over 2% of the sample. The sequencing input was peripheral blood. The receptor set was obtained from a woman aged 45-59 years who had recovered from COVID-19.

This CDR3 is CASSLRGLPNSGNTIYF. The DNA for the CDR3 is TGTGCCAGCAGTTTAAGGGGTCTGCCGAACTCTGGAAACACCATATATTTT. This sequence joins TRBV27 and TRBJ1-3; tentatively, D is TRBD1 (5 bases). The V end lost 2 bases, the J end lost 0 bases, and 14 bases lay between the germline ends. From germline, CDR1 is MNHEY and CDR2 SMNVEV (reference sequence). There are 17 residues in the CDR3.

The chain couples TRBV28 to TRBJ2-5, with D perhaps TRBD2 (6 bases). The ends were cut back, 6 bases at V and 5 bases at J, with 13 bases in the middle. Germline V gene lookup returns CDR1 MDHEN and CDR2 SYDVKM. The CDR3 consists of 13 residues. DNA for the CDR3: TGTGCCAGCAGGGGGAGGAGTTACGAGACCCAGTACTTC. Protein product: CASRGRSYETQYF.

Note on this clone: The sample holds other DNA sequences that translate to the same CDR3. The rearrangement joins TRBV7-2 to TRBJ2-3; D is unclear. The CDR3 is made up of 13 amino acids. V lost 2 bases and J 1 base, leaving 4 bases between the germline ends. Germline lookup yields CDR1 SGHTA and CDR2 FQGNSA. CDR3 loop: CASSLSGTDTQYF. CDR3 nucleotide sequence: TGTGCCAGCAGCTTATCGGGCACAGATACGCAGTATTTT.

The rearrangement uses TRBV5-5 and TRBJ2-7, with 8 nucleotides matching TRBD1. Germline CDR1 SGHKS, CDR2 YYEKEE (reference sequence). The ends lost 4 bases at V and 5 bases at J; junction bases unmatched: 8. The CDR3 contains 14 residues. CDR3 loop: CASSPGQGYHEQYF. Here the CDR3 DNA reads TGTGCCAGCAGCCCCGGACAGGGATACCACGAGCAGTACTTC.

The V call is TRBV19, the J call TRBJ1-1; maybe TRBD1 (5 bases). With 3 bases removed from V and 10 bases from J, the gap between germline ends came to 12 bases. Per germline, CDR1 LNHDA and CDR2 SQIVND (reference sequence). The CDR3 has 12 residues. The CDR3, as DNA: TGTGCCAGTAGTATTCAGGGATTGAGAGCTTTCTTT. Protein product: CASSIQGLRAFF.

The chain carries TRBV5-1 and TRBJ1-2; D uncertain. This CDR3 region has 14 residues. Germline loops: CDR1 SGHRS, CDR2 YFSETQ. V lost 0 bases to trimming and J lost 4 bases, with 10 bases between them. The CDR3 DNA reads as TGCGCCAGCAGCTTGGGTGCCCGCGGCTATGGCTACACCTTC. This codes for CASSLGARGYGYTF. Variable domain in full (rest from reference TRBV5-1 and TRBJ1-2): KAGVTQTPRYLIKTRGQQVTLSCSPISGHRSVSWYQQTPGQGLQFLFEYFSETQRNKGNFPGRFSGRQFSNSRSEMNVSTLELGDSALYLCASSLGARGYGYTFGSGTRLTVV.

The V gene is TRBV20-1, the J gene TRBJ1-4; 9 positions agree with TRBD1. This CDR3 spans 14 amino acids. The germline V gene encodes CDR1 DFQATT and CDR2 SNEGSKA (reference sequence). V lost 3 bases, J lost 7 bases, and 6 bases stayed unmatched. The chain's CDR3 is CSASRDRVGEKLFF. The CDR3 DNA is TGCAGTGCTAGTAGGGACAGGGTGGGTGAAAAACTGTTTTTT.

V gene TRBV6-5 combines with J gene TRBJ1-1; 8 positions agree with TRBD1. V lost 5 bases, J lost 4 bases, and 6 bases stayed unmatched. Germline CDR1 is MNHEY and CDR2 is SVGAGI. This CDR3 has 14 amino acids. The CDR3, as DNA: TGTGCCAGCAGTCTACAGGGGGAGGTCACTGAAGCTTTCTTT. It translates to CASSLQGEVTEAFF.

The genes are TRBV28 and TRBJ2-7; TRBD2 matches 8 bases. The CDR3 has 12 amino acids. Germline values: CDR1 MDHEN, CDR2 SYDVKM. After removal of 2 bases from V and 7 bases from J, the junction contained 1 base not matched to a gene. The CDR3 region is CASSLRGGEQYF. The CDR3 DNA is TGTGCCAGCAGTTTACGGGGGGGTGAGCAGTACTTC.

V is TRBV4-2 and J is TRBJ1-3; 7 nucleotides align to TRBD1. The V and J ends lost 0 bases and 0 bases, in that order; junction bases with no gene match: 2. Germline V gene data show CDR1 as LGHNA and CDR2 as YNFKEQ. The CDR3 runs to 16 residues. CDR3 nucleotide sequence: TGTGCCAGCAGCCAAGATCGGGACAGCTCTGGAAACACCATATATTTT. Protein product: CASSQDRDSSGNTIYF.

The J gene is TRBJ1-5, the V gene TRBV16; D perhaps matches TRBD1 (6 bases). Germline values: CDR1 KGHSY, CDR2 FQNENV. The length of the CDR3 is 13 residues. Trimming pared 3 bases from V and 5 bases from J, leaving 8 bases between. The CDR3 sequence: CASSQNRDQPQHF. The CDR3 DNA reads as TGTGCCAGCAGCCAGAACAGGGATCAGCCCCAGCATTTT.

The CDR3 sequence: CAWNPGDSYGYTF. The CDR3 bases are TGTGCCTGGAATCCCGGAGACAGCTATGGCTACACCTTC. The gene calls are TRBV30 and TRBJ1-2; D possibly corresponds to TRBD1 (5 bases). This CDR3 is built from 13 residues. Germline CDR1 and CDR2: GTSNPN and SVGIG (reference sequence). Trimming cost V 4 bases and J 4 bases, with 13 bases left between them.

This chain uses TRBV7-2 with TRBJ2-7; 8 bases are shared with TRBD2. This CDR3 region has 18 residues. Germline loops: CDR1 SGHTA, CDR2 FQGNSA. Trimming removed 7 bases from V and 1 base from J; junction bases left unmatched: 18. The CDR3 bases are TGTGCCAGCACCAACCCTCGATCACTAGCGGAGACTTCCTACGAGCAGTACTTC. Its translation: CASTNPRSLAETSYEQYF.

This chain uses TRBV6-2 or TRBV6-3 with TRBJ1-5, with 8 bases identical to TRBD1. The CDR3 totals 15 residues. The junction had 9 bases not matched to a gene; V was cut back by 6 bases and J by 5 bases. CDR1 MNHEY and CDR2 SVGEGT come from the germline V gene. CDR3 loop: CASSEDREGDQPQHF. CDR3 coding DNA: TGTGCCAGCAGCGAGGACAGGGAGGGCGATCAGCCCCAGCATTTT.

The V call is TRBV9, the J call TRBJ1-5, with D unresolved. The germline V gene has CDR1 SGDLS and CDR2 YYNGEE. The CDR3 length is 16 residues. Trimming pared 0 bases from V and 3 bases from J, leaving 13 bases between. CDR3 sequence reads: CASSVGPDIYNQPQHF. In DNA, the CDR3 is TGTGCCAGCAGCGTAGGGCCCGACATTTACAATCAGCCCCAGCATTTT.